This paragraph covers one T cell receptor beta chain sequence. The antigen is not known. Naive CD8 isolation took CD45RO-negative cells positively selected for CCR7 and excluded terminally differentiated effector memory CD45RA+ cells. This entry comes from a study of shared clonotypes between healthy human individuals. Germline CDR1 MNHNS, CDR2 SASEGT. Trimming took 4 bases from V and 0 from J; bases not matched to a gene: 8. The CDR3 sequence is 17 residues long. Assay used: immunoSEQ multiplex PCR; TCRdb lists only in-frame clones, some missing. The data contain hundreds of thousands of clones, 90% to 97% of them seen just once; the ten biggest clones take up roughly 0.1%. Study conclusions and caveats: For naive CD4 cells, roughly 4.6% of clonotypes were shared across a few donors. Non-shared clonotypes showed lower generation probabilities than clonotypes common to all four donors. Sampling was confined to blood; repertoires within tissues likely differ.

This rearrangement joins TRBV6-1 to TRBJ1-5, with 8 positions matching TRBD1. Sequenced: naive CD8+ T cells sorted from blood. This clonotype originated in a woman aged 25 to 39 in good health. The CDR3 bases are TGTGCCAGCAGTGTGGCCGGGACAGGAGATAGCAATCAGCCCCAGCATTTT. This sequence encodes CASSVAGTGDSNQPQHF.